These 14 T cell receptor beta chains share one sample of origin, sequenced in a study of blood T cell repertoires in COVID-19. Profiled with immunoSEQ multiplex PCR; TCRdb holds only in-frame clones, not every one. Of 300,000 or so clones listed, about 90% were seen once; the top ten hold under 3%. The sequencing input was peripheral blood. These receptors were taken from a woman aged 25 to 39 with COVID-19, enrolled during active disease.

The rearrangement joins TRBV7-9 to TRBJ2-7; weak D call: TRBD2 (5 bases). The CDR3 consists of 15 residues. V lost 6 bases and J lost 3, with 18 bases in between. Germline CDR1 SEHNR, CDR2 FQNEAQ (reference sequence). The CDR3: CASRPPLATFYEQYF. The CDR3 DNA reads as TGTGCCAGCAGACCTCCCCTAGCTACATTCTACGAGCAGTACTTC.

The chain couples TRBV12-3 or TRBV12-4 to TRBJ2-1, with D hard to call. The CDR3 runs to 13 residues. V was cut by 4 bases and J by 4 bases, with 8 bases left in between. CDR3 coding DNA: TGTGCCAGCAGTTACGACTCTTACAATGAGCAGTTCTTC. It is translated as CASSYDSYNEQFF.

This sequence joins TRBV9 and TRBJ1-1, with D uncertain. CDR1 SGDLS and CDR2 YYNGEE come from the germline V gene. Trimming removed 4 bases at V and 2 bases at J, with 12 bases between. This CDR3 comprises 14 residues. CDR3 region: CASSYVAENTEAFF. The CDR3 DNA reads as TGTGCCAGCAGCTATGTGGCGGAAAACACTGAAGCTTTCTTT.

CDR3 sequence: CASRPAGNDQAFF. The DNA of the CDR3 is TGTGCCAGCCGACCTGCAGGGAACGATCAAGCTTTCTTT. The genes are TRBV12-3 or TRBV12-4 and TRBJ1-1; D may be TRBD1 (5 bases). V dropped 8 bases and J dropped 9 bases, with 19 bases sitting between them. This CDR3 comprises 13 residues.

The chain joins TRBV6-5 to TRBJ1-2; 8 bases are shared with TRBD1. Trimming cost V 5 bases and J 8 bases; bases outside gene matches: 4. In germline, CDR1 is MNHEY, CDR2 SVGAGI. This CDR3 is built from 12 residues. CDR3 loop: CASSRQGLGYTF. As DNA, the CDR3 is TGTGCCAGCAGTCGACAGGGGCTGGGCTACACCTTC.

This clone has a handful of counts. The chain has TRBV2 and TRBJ2-5, with 12 positions matching TRBD2. V shed 7 bases, J shed 9 bases, and the junction held 12 bases outside the gene matches. CDR1 and CDR2 (germline): SNHLY, FYNNEI. This CDR3 is built from 15 residues. CDR3 in amino acids: CASIGLAGGLGAQYF. CDR3 sequence (DNA): TGTGCCAGCATAGGCCTAGCGGGAGGGCTTGGGGCCCAGTACTTC.

This chain links TRBV20-1 with TRBJ1-2; 10 positions match TRBD1. In germline, CDR1 is DFQATT, CDR2 SNEGSKA (reference sequence). The CDR3 totals 17 residues. The J segment lost 0 bases and the V segment lost 5 bases, leaving 12 bases of the junction unmatched. The CDR3 nucleotides are TGCAGTGCTGGTGCCGGGACAGGGGCGGCTGCTAACTATGGCTACACCTTC. The encoded protein is CSAGAGTGAAANYGYTF.

The chain carries TRBV28 and TRBJ2-1; tentative D call: TRBD1 (7 bases). The CDR3 consists of 16 residues. Germline lookup yields CDR1 MDHEN and CDR2 SYDVKM. V was trimmed by 7 bases and J by 6 bases, leaving 22 bases between them. The CDR3 sequence is CASTTSRTGGVNEQFF. Here the CDR3 DNA reads TGTGCCAGCACTACGTCGCGGACAGGAGGGGTCAATGAGCAGTTCTTC.

A remark on this clone: Within the sample, other DNA sequences also encode this same CDR3. CDR3 DNA: TGTGCCAGCAGTTACTCGAGAGTGAACACTGAAGCTTTCTTT. This sequence encodes CASSYSRVNTEAFF. The chain employs TRBV6-2 or TRBV6-3 and TRBJ1-1; D unclear. Germline CDR1 reads MNHEY; CDR2 reads SVGEGT. This CDR3 has 14 amino acids. The ends were cut back, 0 bases at V and 0 bases at J, with 5 bases in the middle.

The chain carries TRBV19 and TRBJ2-1; possibly TRBD2 for D (6 bases). The V and J ends lost 7 bases and 5 bases respectively, with 21 bases between them. Germline V gene lookup returns CDR1 LNHDA and CDR2 SQIVND (reference sequence). This CDR3 comprises 16 residues. The CDR3 DNA sequence: TGTGCCAGTAACACTAAGGCCGGGAGTAACCACAATGAGCAGTTCTTC. This encodes CASNTKAGSNHNEQFF.

J is TRBJ2-5 and V is TRBV27; 10 bases are shared with TRBD2. Germline-derived CDR1 and CDR2 are MNHEY and SMNVEV (reference sequence). Trimming took 10 bases from V and 4 from J; bases not matched to a gene: 6. The CDR3 sequence is 13 residues long. The CDR3 region has the DNA TGTGCCACTAGCGGGAGTTGGCGAGAGACCCAGTACTTC. Residues: CATSGSWRETQYF.

Regarding this clone: This sample also contains other DNA sequences that code for the same CDR3. This chain links TRBV5-4 with TRBJ1-6; TRBD1 is a possible D gene (5 bases). The CDR3 spans 17 residues. CDR1 and CDR2 (germline): SGHNT, YYREEE (reference sequence). V dropped 4 bases and J dropped 0 bases, with 14 bases sitting between them. The CDR3 here is CASSTGTVSSYNSPLHF. The CDR3 coding sequence is TGTGCCAGCAGCACGGGGACTGTGAGCTCCTATAATTCACCCCTCCACTTT.

V gene TRBV6-4 combines with J gene TRBJ2-1, with 7 bases identical to TRBD2. Germline loops: CDR1 MRHNA, CDR2 SNTAGT. V lost 5 bases, J lost 5 bases, and 6 bases stayed unmatched. There are 14 residues in the CDR3. The CDR3 region is CASSPFTSDNEQFF. The CDR3 DNA sequence: TGTGCCAGCAGTCCCTTTACTAGCGACAATGAGCAGTTCTTC.

The rearrangement links TRBV5-6 to TRBJ1-1; D is unclear. With 3 bases removed from V and 0 bases from J, the gap between germline ends came to 15 bases. The germline CDR1 and CDR2 sequences are SGHDT and YYEEEE. The CDR3 spans 16 residues. The CDR3 DNA is TGTGCCAGCAGCTCGTACCTAGGTCCCATGAACACTGAAGCTTTCTTT. It is translated as CASSSYLGPMNTEAFF.